A selection of T cell receptor beta chains follows, all from one sample in a study of sequential checkpoint blockade in melanoma. Libraries were prepared by immunoSEQ multiplex PCR; TCRdb keeps only in-frame clonotypes and omits some of them. The sample lists under 50,000 clones; roughly 90% were seen once. The sample was CD8+ T cells sorted from blood (inferred from file names), taken from a patient given nivolumab and ipilimumab in sequence. These receptors came from a human donor with melanoma. Each CDR3 is given with its conserved first and last residue. A D gene is named only where the DNA matches it firmly.

j_call d_call v_call cdr3_aa cdr3_nt
TRBJ2-5 - TRBV6-5 CASSSPGDRYQETQYF TGTGCCAGCAGTTCACCCGGCGACAGGTACCAAGAGACCCAGTACTTC
TRBJ2-2 - TRBV28 CASSRVAGELFF TGTGCCAGCAGTCGGGTGGCCGGGGAGCTGTTTTTT
TRBJ2-3 TRBD2 TRBV7-3 CASSSGTSGTASTDTQYF TGTGCCAGCAGCTCGGGGACTAGCGGGACCGCTAGCACAGATACGCAGTATTTT
TRBJ2-5 TRBD2 TRBV6-5 CASSLTGTSGGETQYF TGTGCCAGCAGTTTAACCGGGACTAGCGGCGGAGAGACCCAGTACTTC
TRBJ2-7 - TRBV27 CASSEDTSYEQYF TGTGCCAGCAGTGAGGACACCTCCTACGAGCAGTACTTC
TRBJ2-1 TRBD2 TRBV9 CASSVGLAGVSYNEQFF TGTGCCAGCAGCGTAGGACTAGCGGGAGTATCCTACAATGAGCAGTTCTTC
TRBJ2-5 TRBD2 TRBV27 CASSPSGRRGETQYF TGTGCCAGCAGTCCTAGCGGGAGACGGGGTGAGACCCAGTACTTC
TRBJ2-2 TRBD2 TRBV29-1 CSVEGLAGAITGELFF TGCAGCGTGGAGGGACTAGCGGGAGCTATAACCGGGGAGCTGTTTTTT
TRBJ2-5 - TRBV5-6 CASSLGGTQETQYF TGTGCCAGCAGCTTGGGGGGGACTCAAGAGACCCAGTACTTC
TRBJ2-7 - TRBV7-9 CASSLWRNPYEQYF TGTGCCAGCAGCTTATGGCGGAACCCCTACGAGCAGTACTTC
TRBJ2-5 TRBD1 TRBV5-1 CASSKYRDRGPGEETQYF TGCGCCAGCAGCAAATACCGGGACAGGGGGCCTGGGGAGGAGACCCAGTACTTC
TRBJ2-7 - TRBV10-3 CAISDLGQHYEQYF TGTGCCATCAGTGACCTTGGACAGCACTACGAGCAGTACTTC
TRBJ2-7 - TRBV27 CASSTVSGEQYF TGTGCCAGCAGTACCGTGAGTGGCGAGCAGTACTTC